This is a list of T cell receptor beta chains from one sample in a study of regulatory T cells in long-lasting Graves disease. TCRdb re-called the multiplex PCR reads through MiXCR, storing one row per CDR3 protein. The data hold fewer than 600,000 distinct CDR3 sequences, with 20% to 25% observed a single time. Sequences were derived from peripheral blood mononuclear cells (PBMCs), sampled when the disease was refractory, from a patient treated with antithyroid drugs. All receptors derive from a female donor with Graves disease. CDR3s include the opening cysteine and the closing phenylalanine or tryptophan. Fields, in order: V gene, J gene, clone size, CDR3 length, D gene, CDR3 protein, CDR3 DNA. D genes are given only for firm matches. A row's size may be missing; if present it is once, few, many or a size class.

>TRBV5-4|TRBJ1-2|.|14|.
CASSLDTGGVGYTF
TGTGCCAGCAGCTTGGATACGGGGGGCGTTGGCTACACCTTC
>TRBV4-2|TRBJ1-5|.|16|TRBD1
CASSQTGTGGNQPQHF
TGTGCCAGCAGCCAAACCGGGACAGGGGGAAATCAGCCCCAGCATTTT
>TRBV12-3/TRBV12-4|TRBJ1-1|many|13|.
CASRKLRDTEAFF
TGTGCCAGCAGGAAACTCAGGGACACTGAAGCTTTCTTT
>TRBV20-1|TRBJ2-7|.|14|TRBD2
CSARIPSGRYEQYF
TGCAGTGCACGGATTCCCAGCGGGAGATACGAGCAGTACTTC
>TRBV20-1|TRBJ2-4|many|12|TRBD2
CSASGGGDIQYF
TGCAGTGCCTCGGGGGGGGGTGACATTCAGTACTTC
>TRBV30|TRBJ2-7|.|15|TRBD1
CAWSFVGTGRNEQYF
TGTGCCTGGAGTTTCGTCGGGACAGGGCGCAACGAGCAGTACTTC
>TRBV27|TRBJ1-2|.|15|TRBD1
CASSSGQGGYYGYTF
TGTGCCAGCAGTTCCGGACAGGGTGGATACTATGGCTACACCTTC
>TRBV7-9|TRBJ1-4|many|12|.
CASSFSGMELFF
TGTGCCAGCAGCTTTTCAGGGATGGAACTGTTTTTT
>TRBV19|TRBJ2-5|.|13|.
CASSNAGMETQYF
TGTGCCAGTAGTAACGCAGGGATGGAGACCCAGTACTTC
>TRBV2|TRBJ2-7|many|11|.
CASRLDYEQYF
TGTGCCAGCAGGCTGGACTACGAGCAGTACTTC
>TRBV20-1|TRBJ1-5|.|14|.
CSATPVTQDQPQHF
TGCAGTGCCACCCCGGTGACTCAAGATCAGCCCCAGCATTTT
>TRBV27|TRBJ1-1|.|16|.
CASRMVPQGMNTEAFF
TGTGCCAGCAGAATGGTGCCTCAAGGTATGAACACTGAAGCTTTCTTT
>TRBV29-1|TRBJ1-2|many|10|.
CSVQSEGYTF
TGCAGCGTTCAGTCAGAGGGCTACACCTTC
>TRBV28|TRBJ1-5|many|13|.
CASGKVDRRPQHF
TGTGCCAGCGGTAAAGTGGATCGTAGGCCCCAGCATTTT
>TRBV28|TRBJ1-5|many|17|.
CASSLGSVGWGNQPQHF
TGTGCCAGCAGTTTAGGAAGTGTGGGGTGGGGCAATCAGCCCCAGCATTTT
>TRBV11-2|TRBJ2-7|.|16|.
CASSFPPQRSSYEQYF
TGTGCCAGCAGCTTCCCCCCCCAGCGGAGCTCCTACGAGCAGTACTTC
>TRBV5-1|TRBJ1-3|few|16|.
CASSLGPTGAGNTIYF
TGCGCCAGCAGCTTGGGTCCTACAGGAGCTGGAAACACCATATATTTT
>TRBV6-5|TRBJ2-1|few|16|TRBD2
CASSYGMAGVGNEQFF
TGTGCCAGCAGTTATGGGATGGCGGGAGTGGGTAATGAGCAGTTCTTC
>TRBV30|TRBJ1-2|many|11|.
CAWSEGAGYTF
TGTGCCTGGAGTGAGGGTGCAGGTTACACCTTC
>TRBV29-1|TRBJ1-2|.|11|.
CSVGSTYGYTF
TGCAGCGTTGGCTCAACCTATGGCTACACCTTC
>TRBV2|TRBJ1-1|many|13|.
CASGGDGLTEAFF
TGTGCCAGCGGCGGGGATGGTTTAACTGAAGCTTTCTTT
>TRBV6-5|TRBJ2-7|many|13|.
CASSYSNSYEQYF
TGTGCCAGCAGTTACTCGAACAGCTACGAGCAGTACTTC
>TRBV30|TRBJ2-5|few|13|.
CAWSVRIGETQYF
TGTGCCTGGAGTGTAAGGATAGGGGAGACCCAGTACTTC
>TRBV7-2|TRBJ1-2|many|15|TRBD1
CASSVMTGETYRYTF
TGTGCCAGCAGCGTTATGACAGGGGAAACCTATCGCTACACCTTC
>TRBV28|TRBJ1-2|many|13|TRBD1
CASSDRGARGYTF
TGTGCCAGCAGTGACAGGGGTGCGAGAGGCTACACCTTC
>TRBV18|TRBJ1-2|.|14|.
CASSHGGESYGYTF
TGTGCCAGCTCACATGGAGGGGAGAGCTATGGCTACACCTTC
>TRBV6-1|TRBJ1-2|.|16|.
CASRMGYGQPRDGYTF
TGTGCCAGCAGGATGGGGTACGGACAGCCCAGGGATGGCTACACCTTC
>TRBV19|TRBJ2-7|.|14|.
CASGTGIFSYEQYF
TGTGCCAGTGGTACCGGGATCTTCTCCTACGAGCAGTACTTC
>TRBV28|TRBJ2-2|.|15|TRBD2
CASGPLAGGPGELFF
TGTGCCAGCGGACCTCTAGCGGGAGGGCCCGGGGAGCTGTTTTTT
>TRBV28|TRBJ2-6|many|15|.
CASSISGFGANVLTF
TGTGCCAGCAGTATCTCAGGGTTTGGGGCCAACGTCCTGACTTTC
>TRBV7-2|TRBJ1-2|.|17|TRBD1
CASSSGTGTDINYGYTF
TGTGCCAGCAGCTCAGGCACCGGGACAGATATTAACTATGGCTACACCTTC
>TRBV6-1|TRBJ2-2|.|13|TRBD2
CASGGGNTGELFF
TGTGCCAGCGGCGGGGGAAACACCGGGGAGCTGTTTTTT
>TRBV6-1|TRBJ1-1|.|13|TRBD1
CASGTGFDTEAFF
TGTGCCAGTGGGACAGGGTTCGACACTGAAGCTTTCTTT
>TRBV28|TRBJ2-1|.|15|TRBD2
CASDAPTSAYNEQFF
TGTGCCAGCGACGCCCCTACTAGCGCCTACAATGAGCAGTTCTTC
>TRBV11-2|TRBJ2-7|.|19|.
CASSSRTGGPTSGSDEQYF
TGTGCCAGCAGTTCACGGACAGGGGGCCCGACTAGCGGGAGCGACGAGCAGTACTTC
>TRBV6-1|TRBJ2-7|.|13|TRBD2
CASRDGGGSEQYF
TGTGCCAGCAGGGACGGGGGGGGTTCCGAGCAGTACTTC
>TRBV28|TRBJ2-7|many|14|TRBD1
CASLRRTGQYEQYF
TGTGCCAGCTTAAGGAGGACAGGGCAATACGAGCAGTACTTC
>TRBV2|TRBJ2-5|many|14|.
CASSGPGSGETQYF
TGTGCCAGCTCTGGACCGGGGTCCGGAGAGACCCAGTACTTC
>TRBV6-2/TRBV6-3|TRBJ2-7|once|15|.
CASSYPRRAGDEQYF
TGTGCCAGCAGTTACCCCCGGAGGGCAGGGGACGAGCAGTACTTC
>TRBV7-2|TRBJ1-1|many|14|.
CASSPGTLRTEAFF
TGTGCCAGCAGCCCCGGGACCCTGCGGACTGAAGCTTTCTTT
>TRBV28|TRBJ2-4|.|13|.
CASSSPNLNIQYF
TGTGCCAGCAGCTCCCCGAATCTAAACATTCAGTACTTC
>TRBV28|TRBJ2-4|.|14|.
CASSTGTSTHIQYF
TGTGCCAGCAGCACCGGGACATCGACACACATTCAGTACTTC
>TRBV6-5|TRBJ1-1|many|13|.
CASSYSRPTEAFF
TGTGCCAGCAGTTACTCCCGACCCACTGAAGCTTTCTTT
>TRBV4-1|TRBJ2-5|.|14|.
CASSQDKELGTQYF
TGCGCCAGCAGCCAAGATAAAGAACTGGGGACCCAGTACTTC
>TRBV2|TRBJ1-4|many|15|TRBD1
CASSARTGGNEKLFF
TGTGCCAGCAGTGCCCGGACAGGGGGCAATGAAAAACTGTTTTTT
>TRBV7-6|TRBJ1-4|many|14|.
CASSLASLGEKLFF
TGTGCCAGCAGCTTAGCCAGTTTGGGTGAAAAACTGTTTTTT
>TRBV5-1|TRBJ2-7|many|13|.
CASSLEGNYEQYF
TGCGCCAGCAGCTTGGAAGGGAACTACGAGCAGTACTTC
>TRBV6-6|TRBJ2-2|.|17|TRBD1
CASSYPKRQGYTGELFF
TGTGCCAGCAGTTACCCGAAAAGACAGGGGTACACCGGGGAGCTGTTTTTT
>TRBV6-5|TRBJ1-1|.|20|.
CASSYGGATGPRPVRTEAFF
TGTGCCAGCAGTTACGGGGGGGCGACAGGCCCACGTCCAGTCCGCACTGAAGCTTTCTTT
>TRBV9|TRBJ1-5|few|15|.
CASSVGPWGNQPQHF
TGTGCCAGCAGCGTGGGGCCCTGGGGCAATCAGCCCCAGCATTTT
>TRBV11-2|TRBJ2-7|many|12|TRBD1
CASSPAPGQEYF
TGTGCCAGCAGCCCAGCCCCGGGACAGGAGTACTTC
>TRBV5-1|TRBJ2-2|.|14|.
CASSPPQAAGELFF
TGCGCCAGCAGCCCCCCTCAGGCGGCCGGGGAGCTGTTTTTT